One sample yielded the 29 T cell receptor beta chains listed below, sequenced in a study of T cells in localized non-small cell lung cancer. Assay: immunoSEQ multiplex PCR; the TCRdb copy retains only in-frame clones and omits some. The sample has approximately 35,000 clones, over 80% seen once. The sample consisted of PBMCs, taken before any cancer treatment. These receptor sequences come from a man between 40 and 70 years old with stage II lung adenocarcinoma.

This clone was found once. The chain joins TRBV27 to TRBJ1-2, with no clear D. Trimming removed 10 bases from V and 2 bases from J, with 20 bases in between. The CDR3 is 15 residues long. Germline CDR1 and CDR2: MNHEY and SMNVEV (reference sequence). This CDR3 is CATAKLQDGNYGYTF. The CDR3 DNA reads as TGTGCCACCGCGAAATTGCAGGACGGGAACTATGGCTACACCTTC.

The rearrangement joins TRBV7-9 to TRBJ2-2; 9 bases fit TRBD2. J gave up 1 base and V 5 bases, and 5 bases lay outside the gene matches. CDR1 and CDR2 (germline): SEHNR, FQNEAQ (reference sequence). This CDR3 is 16 amino acids long. As DNA, the CDR3 is TGTGCCAGCAGCCCACCTAGCGGGAAGAACACCGGGGAGCTGTTTTTT. Translated, it gives CASSPPSGKNTGELFF.

J is TRBJ2-1 and V is TRBV14, with 7 bases that match TRBD2. There are 14 residues in the CDR3. V lost 4 bases, J lost 1 base, and 1 base stayed unmatched. CDR1 and CDR2 (germline): SGHDN, FVKESK. The chain's CDR3 is CASSRGSSYNEQFF. Here the CDR3 DNA reads TGTGCCAGCAGCCGCGGGAGTTCCTACAATGAGCAGTTCTTC.

The V and J genes are TRBV28 and TRBJ1-4, with D tentatively TRBD1 (5 bases). The germline CDR1 and CDR2 sequences are MDHEN and SYDVKM. CDR3 size: 18 residues. The V end lost 5 bases, the J end lost 8 bases, and 27 bases lay between the germline ends. CDR3 sequence reads: CASSPRGGRISANEKLFF. The CDR3 nucleotides read TGTGCCAGCAGTCCCCGGGGGGGGAGGATCTCGGCAAACGAAAAACTGTTTTTT.

The CDR3 loop is CASSAGTLGNTEAFF. CDR3 nucleotides: TGTGCCAGCAGCGCCGGGACCCTAGGGAATACTGAAGCTTTCTTT. J is TRBJ1-1 and V is TRBV9, with D possibly matching TRBD1 (5 bases). Germline V CDR1 and CDR2: SGDLS, YYNGEE. The V and J ends lost 3 bases and 5 bases respectively, with 17 bases between them. The CDR3 loop spans 15 amino acids.

The J gene is TRBJ1-1, the V gene TRBV2, with D possibly TRBD1 on 5 matching bases. The CDR3 covers 18 residues. Germline assignment: CDR1 SNHLY and CDR2 FYNNEI. The V end lost 5 bases, the J end lost 4 bases, and 26 bases lay between the germline ends. CDR3 loop: CASSPGGDSWGVGTEAFF. CDR3 nucleotide sequence: TGTGCCAGCAGTCCTGGAGGGGATAGTTGGGGGGTTGGCACTGAAGCTTTCTTT.

The chain has TRBV19 and TRBJ2-1; no clear D. Germline V lookup: CDR1 LNHDA, CDR2 SQIVND (reference sequence). The CDR3 is made up of 14 amino acids. V lost 4 bases and J lost 10, with 17 bases in between. CDR3 region: CASSSVAGSSEQFF. The CDR3, as DNA: TGTGCCAGTAGTAGCGTTGCTGGTAGCAGCGAGCAGTTCTTC. Combining the CDR3 with reference TRBV19 and TRBJ2-1 gives the whole variable domain DGGITQSPKYLFRKEGQNVTLSCEQNLNHDAMYWYRQDPGQGLRLIYYSQIVNDFQKGDIAEGYSVSREKKESFPLTVTSAQKNPTAFYLCASSSVAGSSEQFFGPGTRLTVL.

This rearrangement joins TRBV1 to TRBJ2-7. TRBV1 is assigned pseudogene status. The CDR3 loop spans 12 amino acids. The CDR3, as DNA: TGCACCAGCAGGGAAAGCTCCTACGAGCAGTACTTC. Encoded protein: CTSRESSYEQYF.

The chain has TRBV9 and TRBJ1-5; tentatively, D is TRBD1 (6 bases). The V gene lost 5 bases and the J gene lost 5 bases, with 17 bases spanning the gap. The germline V gene encodes CDR1 SGDLS and CDR2 YYNGEE. The CDR3 has 15 amino acids. Here the CDR3 DNA reads TGTGCCAGCAGTCCCCGGGACACAGCGTATCAGCCCCAGCATTTT. Translation: CASSPRDTAYQPQHF.

The V gene is TRBV27, the J gene TRBJ2-1; the match to TRBD2 covers 10 bases. With V trimmed by 5 bases and J by 6 bases, 10 bases remained unmatched. CDR3 length equals 16 residues. Germline CDR1 and CDR2: MNHEY and SMNVEV (reference sequence). The CDR3 protein is CASSLSPSGRVNEQFF. The CDR3, as DNA: TGTGCCAGCAGTCTCTCACCTAGCGGGAGAGTCAATGAGCAGTTCTTC.

The CDR3 protein is CASSLSSRVETQYF. The CDR3 coding sequence is TGTGCCAGTAGTCTCTCTAGCCGGGTAGAGACCCAGTACTTC. The chain uses TRBV19 and TRBJ2-5, with D possibly being TRBD2 (5 bases). The CDR3 runs to 14 residues. The ends were cut back, 5 bases at V and 4 bases at J, with 14 bases in the middle. The germline V gene encodes CDR1 LNHDA and CDR2 SQIVND (reference sequence).

The V gene is TRBV5-1, the J gene TRBJ2-7; TRBD2 matches 14 bases. The CDR3 loop spans 14 amino acids. Trimming at V came to 4 bases and at J to 5 bases, leaving 2 bases not matched to a gene. Germline lookup yields CDR1 SGHRS and CDR2 YFSETQ. The CDR3 bases are TGCGCCAGCAGCCCGGGACTAGCGGGAGACGAGCAGTACTTC. Its protein is CASSPGLAGDEQYF. Complete variable domain (other parts from reference TRBV5-1 and TRBJ2-7): KAGVTQTPRYLIKTRGQQVTLSCSPISGHRSVSWYQQTPGQGLQFLFEYFSETQRNKGNFPGRFSGRQFSNSRSEMNVSTLELGDSALYLCASSPGLAGDEQYFGPGTRLTVT.

V gene TRBV27 combines with J gene TRBJ1-1, with TRBD1 matching 8 bases. Germline-derived CDR1 and CDR2 are MNHEY and SMNVEV (reference sequence). The J segment lost 1 base and the V segment lost 7 bases, leaving 8 bases of the junction unmatched. CDR3 length: 15 amino acids. The CDR3 spells CASTPTGGRNTEAFF. Written as DNA, the CDR3 is TGTGCCAGCACCCCAACAGGGGGTCGGAACACTGAAGCTTTCTTT.

The chain has TRBV5-4 and TRBJ1-1; no clear D gene. Germline CDR1 reads SGHNT; CDR2 reads YYREEE (reference sequence). V dropped 4 bases and J dropped 1 base, with 14 bases sitting between them. This CDR3 has 15 amino acids. CDR3 sequence (DNA): TGTGCCAGCAGCCCGGAAGCTTTAAGGAACACTGAAGCTTTCTTT. Protein product: CASSPEALRNTEAFF.

The gene calls are TRBV28 and TRBJ2-5; D is unresolved. From germline, CDR1 is MDHEN and CDR2 SYDVKM. V was cut by 6 bases and J by 5 bases, with 10 bases left in between. This CDR3 spans 12 amino acids. The CDR3 sequence: CASRTPGETQYF. DNA of the CDR3: TGTGCCAGCAGAACCCCTGGGGAGACCCAGTACTTC.

The rearrangement links TRBV6-5 to TRBJ1-4, with TRBD1 identical over 11 bases. The CDR3 runs to 14 residues. Trimming removed 6 bases from V and 10 bases from J; junction bases left unmatched: 7. CDR1 MNHEY and CDR2 SVGAGI come from the germline V gene. The CDR3 coding sequence is TGTGCCAGCAGGCCGTCCGGGACAGGGGGAAAACTGTTTTTT. Encoded protein: CASRPSGTGGKLFF.

V and J are TRBV27 and TRBJ2-1, with D tentatively TRBD1 (6 bases). Germline lookup yields CDR1 MNHEY and CDR2 SMNVEV (reference sequence). The V and J ends lost 6 bases and 5 bases respectively, with 14 bases between them. The CDR3 totals 14 residues. The CDR3 protein is CASRTDRFDNEQFF. The CDR3 bases are TGTGCCAGCAGAACCGACAGGTTTGACAATGAGCAGTTCTTC.

The chain recombines TRBV27 with TRBJ2-3, with a tentative D call TRBD2 (5 bases). There are 14 residues in the CDR3. CDR1 MNHEY and CDR2 SMNVEV come from the germline V gene (reference sequence). Trimming stripped 3 bases from V and 1 base from J, with 8 bases between. The CDR3 region is CASSLGDGTDTQYF. The CDR3 bases are TGTGCCAGCAGTTTGGGAGACGGCACAGATACGCAGTATTTT.

The chain carries TRBV4-2 and TRBJ2-1, with 7 bases lining up with TRBD2. The length of the CDR3 is 15 residues. The germline CDR1 and CDR2 sequences are LGHNA and YNFKEQ. Trimming cost V 0 bases and J 7 bases; bases outside gene matches: 6. In nucleotides, the CDR3 is TGTGCCAGCAGCCAAGAAATTTACGGGAGGAATGAGCAGTTCTTC. This codes for CASSQEIYGRNEQFF.

The CDR3 region has the DNA TGTGCCAGCAGCCCCTTGCTAGCGGGAGGAACCGGGGAGCTGTTTTTT. Translated, it gives CASSPLLAGGTGELFF. This sequence joins TRBV4-2 and TRBJ2-2; TRBD2 agrees at 11 bases. CDR3 length equals 16 residues. Germline V gives CDR1 LGHNA, CDR2 YNFKEQ. Trimming cost V 4 bases and J 5 bases; bases outside gene matches: 6.

This chain connects TRBV5-8 to TRBJ1-1; weak D call: TRBD1 (5 bases). CDR1 and CDR2 (germline): SGHTS, YDEGEE. Trimming shortened V by 0 bases and J by 10 bases, and 16 bases separated the two germline ends. The CDR3 is 14 amino acids. The CDR3 loop is CASSLAPDSVSAFF. The DNA for the CDR3 is TGTGCCAGCAGCTTGGCCCCCGACAGTGTTTCAGCTTTCTTT.

The chain joins TRBV9 to TRBJ2-3; D is unclear. The germline V gene encodes CDR1 SGDLS and CDR2 YYNGEE. The V and J ends lost 0 bases and 5 bases respectively, with 10 bases between them. The CDR3 sequence is 14 residues long. The CDR3 loop is CASSVVSMGDTQYF. The CDR3 DNA reads as TGTGCCAGCAGCGTAGTATCGATGGGAGATACGCAGTATTTT.

This clone was counted once. The chain carries TRBV6-4 and TRBJ2-1; 10 positions agree with TRBD2. Germline CDR1 MRHNA, CDR2 SNTAGT. The CDR3 is made up of 14 amino acids. CDR3 residues: CVRARRLLGTSEFF. As DNA, the CDR3 is TGTGTCAGGGCAAGGAGACTCCTGGGGACTAGCGAGTTCTTC.

This clone has only one observation. The J gene is TRBJ1-2, the V gene TRBV7-2; D is ambiguous. CDR3 length equals 16 residues. The V end lost 3 bases, the J end lost 0 bases, and 14 bases lay between the germline ends. Germline-derived CDR1 and CDR2 are SGHTA and FQGNSA. CDR3 DNA: TGTGCCAGCAGCTTCCTCACAACTTCAACTAACTATGGCTACACCTTC. Translation gives CASSFLTTSTNYGYTF.

V is TRBV7-7 and J is TRBJ2-2, with no clear D. This CDR3 spans 14 amino acids. Germline V gene lookup returns CDR1 SSHAT and CDR2 FNYEAQ (reference sequence). Trimming removed 9 bases at V and 1 base at J, with 12 bases between. The CDR3 here is CASSPAGNTGELFF. The CDR3 coding sequence is TGTGCCAGTTCCCCAGCCGGGAACACCGGGGAGCTGTTTTTT. Complete variable domain (other parts from reference TRBV7-7 and TRBJ2-2): GAGVSQSPRYKVTKRGQDVTLRCDPISSHATLYWYQQALGQGPEFLTYFNYEAQPDKSGLPSDRFSAERPEGSISTLTIQRTEQRDSAMYRCASSPAGNTGELFFGEGSRLTVL.

V gene TRBV10-3 combines with J gene TRBJ1-4; weak D call: TRBD1 (5 bases). This CDR3 is built from 14 residues. The germline gives CDR1 ENHRY, CDR2 SYGVKD. Trimming shortened V by 0 bases and J by 3 bases, and 5 bases separated the two germline ends. CDR3 region: CAISESGPNEKLFF. CDR3 DNA: TGTGCCATCAGTGAGTCGGGGCCTAATGAAAAACTGTTTTTT.

The V call is TRBV29-1, the J call TRBJ2-7; D uncertain. This CDR3 has 14 amino acids. Trimming pared 0 bases from V and 1 base from J, leaving 10 bases between. From germline, CDR1 is SQVTM and CDR2 ANQGSEA. The CDR3 spells CSVEDRGESYEQYF. The CDR3 coding sequence is TGCAGCGTTGAAGATCGAGGCGAATCCTACGAGCAGTACTTC.

This chain uses TRBV7-9 with TRBJ2-7, with 8 bases fitting TRBD2. This CDR3 has 14 amino acids. From germline, CDR1 is SEHNR and CDR2 FQNEAQ (reference sequence). After removal of 2 bases from V and 5 bases from J, the junction contained 5 bases not matched to a gene. CDR3 sequence (DNA): TGTGCCAGCAGCTTACAAGCGGGAGTGGACGAGCAGTACTTC. It is translated as CASSLQAGVDEQYF.

This chain connects TRBV10-3 to TRBJ1-2; 10 bases fit TRBD1. The trim removed 5 bases at V and 2 bases at J, leaving 5 bases unmatched. This CDR3 is 15 amino acids long. CDR1 is ENHRY and CDR2 is SYGVKD in the germline V gene. CDR3 sequence: CAISSPGQGNYGYTF. CDR3 sequence (DNA): TGTGCCATCAGTTCCCCGGGACAGGGGAACTATGGCTACACCTTC.